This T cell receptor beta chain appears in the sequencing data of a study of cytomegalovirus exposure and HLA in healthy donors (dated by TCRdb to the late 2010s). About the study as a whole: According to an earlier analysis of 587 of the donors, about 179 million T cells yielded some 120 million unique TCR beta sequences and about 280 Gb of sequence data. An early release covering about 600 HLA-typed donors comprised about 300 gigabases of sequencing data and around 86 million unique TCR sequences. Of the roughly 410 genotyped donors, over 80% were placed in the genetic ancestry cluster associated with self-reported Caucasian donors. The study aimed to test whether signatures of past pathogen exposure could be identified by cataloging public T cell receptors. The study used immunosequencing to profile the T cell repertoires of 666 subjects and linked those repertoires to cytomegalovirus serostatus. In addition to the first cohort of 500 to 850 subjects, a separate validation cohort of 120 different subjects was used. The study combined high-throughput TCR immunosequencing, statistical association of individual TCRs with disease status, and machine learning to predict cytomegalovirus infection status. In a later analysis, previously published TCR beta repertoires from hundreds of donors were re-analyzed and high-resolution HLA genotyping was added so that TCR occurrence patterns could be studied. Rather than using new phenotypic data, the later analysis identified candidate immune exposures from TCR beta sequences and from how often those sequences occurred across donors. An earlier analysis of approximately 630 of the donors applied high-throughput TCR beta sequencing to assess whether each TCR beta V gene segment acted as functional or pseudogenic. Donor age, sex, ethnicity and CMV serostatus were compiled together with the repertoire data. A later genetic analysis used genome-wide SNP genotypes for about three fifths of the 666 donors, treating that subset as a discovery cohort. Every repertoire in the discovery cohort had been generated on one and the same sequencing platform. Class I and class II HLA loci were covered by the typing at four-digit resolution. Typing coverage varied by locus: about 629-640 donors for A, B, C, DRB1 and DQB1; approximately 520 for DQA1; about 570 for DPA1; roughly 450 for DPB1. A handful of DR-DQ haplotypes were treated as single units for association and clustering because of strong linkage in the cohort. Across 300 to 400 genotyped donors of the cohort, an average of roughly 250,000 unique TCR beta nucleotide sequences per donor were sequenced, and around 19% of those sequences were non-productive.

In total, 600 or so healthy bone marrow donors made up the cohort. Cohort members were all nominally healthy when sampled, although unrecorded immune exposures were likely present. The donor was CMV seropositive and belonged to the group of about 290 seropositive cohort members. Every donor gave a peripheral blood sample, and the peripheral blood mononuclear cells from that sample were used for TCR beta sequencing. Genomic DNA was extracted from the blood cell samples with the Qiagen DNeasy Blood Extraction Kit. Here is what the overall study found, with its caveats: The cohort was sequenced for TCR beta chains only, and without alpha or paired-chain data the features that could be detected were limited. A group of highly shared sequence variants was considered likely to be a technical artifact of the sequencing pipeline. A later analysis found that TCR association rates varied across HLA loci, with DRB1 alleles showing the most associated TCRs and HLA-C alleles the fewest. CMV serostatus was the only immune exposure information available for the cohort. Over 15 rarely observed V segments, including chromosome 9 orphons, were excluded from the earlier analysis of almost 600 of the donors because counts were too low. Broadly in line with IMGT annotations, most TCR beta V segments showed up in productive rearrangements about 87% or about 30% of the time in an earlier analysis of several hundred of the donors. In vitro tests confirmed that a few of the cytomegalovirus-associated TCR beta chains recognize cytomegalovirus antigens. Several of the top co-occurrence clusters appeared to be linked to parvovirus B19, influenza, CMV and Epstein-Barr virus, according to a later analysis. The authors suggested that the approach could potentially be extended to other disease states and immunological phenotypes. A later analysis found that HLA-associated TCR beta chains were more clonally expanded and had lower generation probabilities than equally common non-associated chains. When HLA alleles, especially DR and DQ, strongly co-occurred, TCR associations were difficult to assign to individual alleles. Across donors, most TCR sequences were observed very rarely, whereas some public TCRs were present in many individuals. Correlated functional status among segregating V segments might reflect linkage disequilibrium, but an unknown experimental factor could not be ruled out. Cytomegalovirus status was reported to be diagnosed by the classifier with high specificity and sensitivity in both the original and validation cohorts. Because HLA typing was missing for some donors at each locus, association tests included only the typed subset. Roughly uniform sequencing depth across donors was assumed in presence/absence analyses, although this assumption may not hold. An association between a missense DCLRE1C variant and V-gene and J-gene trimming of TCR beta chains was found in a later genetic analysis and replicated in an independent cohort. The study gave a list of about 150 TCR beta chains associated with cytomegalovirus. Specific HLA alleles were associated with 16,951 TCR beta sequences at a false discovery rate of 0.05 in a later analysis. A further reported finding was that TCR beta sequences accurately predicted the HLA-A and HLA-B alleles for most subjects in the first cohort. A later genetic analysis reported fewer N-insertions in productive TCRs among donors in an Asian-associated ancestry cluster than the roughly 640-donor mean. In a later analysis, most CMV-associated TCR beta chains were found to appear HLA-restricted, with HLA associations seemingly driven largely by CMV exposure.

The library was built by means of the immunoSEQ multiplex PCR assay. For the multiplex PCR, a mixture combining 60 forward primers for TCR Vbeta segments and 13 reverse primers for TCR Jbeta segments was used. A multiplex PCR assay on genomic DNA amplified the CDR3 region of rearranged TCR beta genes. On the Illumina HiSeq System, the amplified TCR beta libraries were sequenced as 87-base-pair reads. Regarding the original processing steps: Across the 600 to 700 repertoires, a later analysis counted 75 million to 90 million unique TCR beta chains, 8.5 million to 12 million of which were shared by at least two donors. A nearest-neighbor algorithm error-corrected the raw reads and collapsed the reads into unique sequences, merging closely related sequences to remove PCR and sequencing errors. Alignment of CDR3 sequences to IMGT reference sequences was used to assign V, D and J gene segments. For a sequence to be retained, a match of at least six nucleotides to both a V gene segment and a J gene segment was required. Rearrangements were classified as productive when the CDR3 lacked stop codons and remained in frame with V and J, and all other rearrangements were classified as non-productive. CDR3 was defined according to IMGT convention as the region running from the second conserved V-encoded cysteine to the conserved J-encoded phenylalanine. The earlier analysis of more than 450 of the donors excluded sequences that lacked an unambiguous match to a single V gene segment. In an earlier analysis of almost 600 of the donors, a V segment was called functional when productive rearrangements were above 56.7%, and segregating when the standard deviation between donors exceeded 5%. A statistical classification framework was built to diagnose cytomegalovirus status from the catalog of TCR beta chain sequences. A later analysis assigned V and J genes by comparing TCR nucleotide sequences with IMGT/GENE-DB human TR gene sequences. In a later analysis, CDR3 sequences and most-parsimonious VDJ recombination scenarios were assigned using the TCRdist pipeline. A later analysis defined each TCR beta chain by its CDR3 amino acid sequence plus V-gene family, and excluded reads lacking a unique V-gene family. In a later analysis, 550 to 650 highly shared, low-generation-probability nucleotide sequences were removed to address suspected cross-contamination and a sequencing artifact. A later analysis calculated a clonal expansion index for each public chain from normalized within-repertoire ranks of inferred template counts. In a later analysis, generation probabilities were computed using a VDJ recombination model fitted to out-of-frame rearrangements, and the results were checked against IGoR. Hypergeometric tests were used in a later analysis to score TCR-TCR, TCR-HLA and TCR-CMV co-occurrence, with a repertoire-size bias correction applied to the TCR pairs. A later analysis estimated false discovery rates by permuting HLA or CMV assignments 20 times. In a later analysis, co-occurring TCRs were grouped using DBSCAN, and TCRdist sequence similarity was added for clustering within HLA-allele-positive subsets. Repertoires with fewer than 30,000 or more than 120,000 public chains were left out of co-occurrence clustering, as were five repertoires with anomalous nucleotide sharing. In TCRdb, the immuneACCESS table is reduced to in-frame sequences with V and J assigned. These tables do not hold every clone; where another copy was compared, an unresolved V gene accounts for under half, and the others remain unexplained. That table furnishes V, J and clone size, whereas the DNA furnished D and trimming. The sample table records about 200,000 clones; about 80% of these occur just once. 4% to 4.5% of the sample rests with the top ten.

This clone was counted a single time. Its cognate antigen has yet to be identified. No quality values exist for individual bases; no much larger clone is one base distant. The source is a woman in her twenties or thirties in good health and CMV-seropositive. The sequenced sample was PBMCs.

The bases are TGTGCCAGCAGCACGGGGGATGAGCAGTTCTTC. It codes for CASSTGDEQFF. Here the chain combines TRBV7-2 and TRBJ2-1; TRBD2 might be the D gene, on 6 matching bases. Relative to germline, V is 5 bases shorter and J is 8 bases shorter, with 7 bases between their ends. The CDR3 sequence holds 11 residues, the cysteine and phenylalanine included. Only CDR3 DNA is held: 33 bases, read in frame from base 1. The germline V gene sets CDR1 to SGHTA and CDR2 to FQGNSA.